This passage covers 10 T cell receptor beta chains from one sample sequenced in a study of T cells in Graves' hyperthyroidism and ophthalmopathy (dated by TCRdb to about 2019). Library preparation used multiplex PCR. The sequencing machine was an Illumina HiSeq 2000. The TCR beta CDR3 regions were amplified from RNA transcripts. The first round of RT-PCR for the TCR CDR3 was performed with the HTBI primer set and the Qiagen OneStep RT-PCR kit. The public reads were run again by TCRdb, first through fastp at Q25 and then through MiXCR, and only productive beta chains were kept. Here each entry gathers all rows of one CDR3 protein and keeps the most common genes and DNA. The sample contains a few hundred thousand distinct CDR3 sequences, more than 15% of them found a single time. The leading ten clones occupy approximately 3.5% of the sample. The sequencing sample was made of blood. These receptors all come from a middle-aged woman with Graves' ophthalmopathy.

This clonotype was counted ten times or more. The chain joins TRBV3-1 to TRBJ1-1; 8 nucleotides align to TRBD1. V shed 5 bases and J 0 bases; nucleotides not matched to a gene: 2. The CDR3 extends over 14 amino acids. Germline CDR1 reads LGHDT; CDR2 reads YNNKEL (reference sequence). This CDR3 is CASSWDRMNTEAFF. The CDR3 coding sequence is TGTGCCAGCAGCTGGGACAGGATGAACACTGAAGCTTTCTTT.

This chain uses TRBV5-5 with TRBJ2-7; no definite D call. Germline lookup yields CDR1 SGHKS and CDR2 YYEKEE (reference sequence). The CDR3 covers 13 residues. Trimming took off 2 bases at V and 3 bases at J, with 9 bases between the two ends. The CDR3 coding sequence is TGTGCCAGCAGCTTAGGCGCGGACTACGAGCAGTACTTC. Protein sequence: CASSLGADYEQYF.

This clonotype was recorded at least ten times. This rearrangement joins TRBV5-8 to TRBJ1-2, with D perhaps TRBD1 (5 bases). Germline V gives CDR1 SGHTS, CDR2 YDEGEE. CDR3 length equals 15 residues. V lost 0 bases and J 4 bases, leaving 13 bases between the germline ends. The CDR3 DNA reads TGTGCCAGCAGCTTGGGCAGGGACGCCGTCTATGGCTACACCTTC. It encodes CASSLGRDAVYGYTF.

This clonotype was seen a few times. The chain carries TRBV20-1 and TRBJ1-4; D remains unclear. This CDR3 contains 14 residues. V lost 4 bases to trimming and J lost 8 bases, with 17 bases between them. The V gene's germline CDR1 is DFQATT and CDR2 SNEGSKA (reference sequence). For the CDR3, the DNA is TGCAGTGCTAATGACGGCGGATATGGAGAAAAACTGTTTTTT. It codes for CSANDGGYGEKLFF.

This clonotype was observed many times. This may be a read error, as it is one base from a much larger clone. V usage is TRBV20-1 and J usage is TRBJ1-1, with unresolved D. Germline CDR1 DFQATT, CDR2 SNEGSKA (reference sequence). This CDR3 is built from 12 residues. V was pared by 2 bases and J by 1 base, with 5 bases between. The CDR3 here is CSARPKNTEAFF. In DNA, the CDR3 is TGCAGTGCTAGACCCAAGAACACTGAAGCTTTCTTT.

This clonotype was detected ten times or more. The chain's CDR3 is CASSQDPAVRETQYF. CDR3 sequence (DNA): TGTGCCAGCAGCCAAGATCCAGCGGTGCGGGAGACCCAGTACTTC. V and J are TRBV3-1 and TRBJ2-5; perhaps TRBD2 as D (5 bases). Germline CDR1 LGHDT, CDR2 YNNKEL (reference sequence). V lost 0 bases, J lost 5 bases, and 13 bases lay in between. The length of the CDR3 is 15 residues.

This clonotype was picked up many times. V is TRBV20-1 and J is TRBJ2-7, with no clear D. This CDR3 is 13 amino acids long. The V gene's germline CDR1 is DFQATT and CDR2 SNEGSKA (reference sequence). Trimming took 3 bases from V and 2 from J, leaving 11 bases between them. CDR3 bases: TGCAGTGCTAGTCGCACAGCGACCTACGAGCAGTACTTC. Translation: CSASRTATYEQYF.

This clonotype was detected only a few times. This chain links TRBV6-1 with TRBJ2-3, with TRBD2 matching 9 bases. V lost 2 bases, J lost 5 bases, and 14 bases stayed unmatched. The germline V gene has CDR1 MNHNS and CDR2 SASEGT. The CDR3 contains 18 residues. In DNA form, the CDR3 reads TGTGCCAGCAGTGAATTGGGTGGATTTAGCGGGGGTATAGATACGCAGTATTTT. Encoded protein: CASSELGGFSGGIDTQYF.

This clonotype was seen a few times. Mismatch with germline at one junction end may stem from a read error. This sequence joins TRBV11-2 and TRBJ1-4, with D perhaps matching TRBD1 (5 bases). CDR1 is SGHAT and CDR2 is FQNNGV in the germline V gene. The CDR3 contains 13 residues. The CDR3 spells CASSDRTNEELFF. The CDR3, as DNA: TGTGCCAGCAGCGACAGAACTAATGAAGAACTGTTTTTT. The entire variable domain, with the rest obtained from reference TRBV11-2 and TRBJ1-4, is as follows: EAGVAQSPRYKIIEKRQSVAFWCNPISGHATLYWYQQILGQGPKLLIQFQNNGVVDDSQLPKDRFSAERLKGVDSTLKIQPAKLEDSAVYLCASSDRTNEELFFGSGTQLSVL.

Many counts were recorded for this clonotype. V usage is TRBV7-2 and J usage is TRBJ2-7; TRBD2 matches 7 bases. V lost 1 base and J lost 3; bases outside the gene matches: 3. The germline CDR1 and CDR2 sequences are SGHTA and FQGNSA. There are 14 residues in the CDR3. CDR3: CASSLVASGYEQYF. The CDR3 DNA is TGTGCCAGCAGCTTAGTAGCTAGCGGCTACGAGCAGTACTTC.